This TCR beta chain stems from a study of shared clonotypes between healthy human individuals (dated by TCRdb to 2020 to 2021). Background for the entire study: The cohort comprised a couple of women and three men aged 18 to 49 years. Different laboratories and diverse techniques were used to prepare libraries and sequence TCR repertoires, to increase sequencing depth and limit assay-specific biases. To estimate repertoire size and how much clonotypes are shared between individuals, the study performed deep sequencing of blood TCR repertoires from roughly five healthy adults. Leukapheresis yielded between about 0.9 and 8.9 billion PBMCs per donor.

Regarding this clone: Its antigen has not been determined. No clone much larger than this one lies a single base away; base qualities are absent.

The CDR3 goes from the cysteine to the phenylalanine over 13 residues. The retained sequence is limited to the CDR3, 39 bases, with the frame set at the first base. Deletion took 2 bases off V and 7 bases off J, with a span of 8 bases between the germline ends. The germline V gene (reference sequence) specifies SEHNR as CDR1 and FQNEAQ as CDR2. TCR CDR3 regions were amplified from genomic DNA by multiplex PCR using the deep immunoSEQ assay. Extracted genomic DNA from each cell subset was distributed evenly across all wells of several immunoSEQ 96-well plates, and each plate was treated as a replicate. For unsorted PBMC, each replicate PCR was loaded with about 270 ng genomic DNA, equivalent to about 30,000 T cell genomes. Ten immunoSEQ deep assay plates were used to sequence the unsorted PBMC genomic DNA. Purified libraries were quantified with a Qubit 3.0 fluorometer, sized on a Bioanalyzer 2100, and re-quantified with the KAPA Library Quantification kit. Each immunoSEQ 96-well plate was sequenced on its own single-read 150-cycle Illumina NextSeq 550 flow cell. The authors' analysis ran thus. Because the immunoSEQ output held only junctional sequences and lacked quality scores, the filtering could not match the filtering applied to full-length reads. Sequences were annotated with PyIR, a Python wrapper for IgBLAST v1.9, using IMGT germline references to assign V/J genes and CDR3. Reads were filtered out if the reads had weak V/J assignments (E-value above 1e-6), no CDR3, stop codons, out-of-frame junctions, or ambiguous translated residues. V3J clonotypes were defined as sequences sharing the same inferred V gene, J gene, and CDR3 amino acid sequence. Percentage overlap between repertoires was computed as shared unique clonotypes divided by the size of the smaller repertoire. Repertoire richness was assessed with RTK rarefaction, the Chao1 estimator, and Recon v2.1 estimates of unobserved clonotypes. TCRdb limited this immuneACCESS table to in-frame rearrangements with V and J called. A share of clones is missing; checked studies link under half to unresolved V genes, and the rest is unexplained. V and J calls and clone size follow that table, whereas D and trimming were derived from the DNA. The sample profile shows fewer than 650,000 clones; about 79% of them were found once. 10% to 15% of the sample is taken by the ten largest.

The donors were healthy, HIV-negative adults who had no recently reported acute infections or vaccinations. Every donor was a Caucasian adult residing in Nashville, Tennessee, USA. For unsorted samples, about 90 million PBMCs were counted and genomic DNA was extracted with the QIAamp DNA Blood Mini kit. After blood collection by leukapheresis, PBMCs were isolated using Ficoll-Histopaque density gradient centrifugation and then cryopreserved in the vapor phase of liquid nitrogen. Overall study results and their limits: The genetic and exposure-history diversity represented was limited by the small number of donors. Only blood was sampled, and tissue TCR repertoires likely differ from those in blood. Pairwise subsampling indicated that sequencing depth was expected to affect the degree of clonotype sharing among donors.

The rearrangement combines TRBV7-9 with TRBJ1-4; the D gene remains uncertain. The receptor comes from a woman aged 40 to 50 in good health. Some clones in this sample may be carry-over from other donors' samples. Sequencing was carried out using PBMCs. CDR3 region: CASSLNPAEKLFF. The DNA sequence is TGTGCCAGCAGCTTAAACCCTGCTGAAAAACTGTTTTTT.